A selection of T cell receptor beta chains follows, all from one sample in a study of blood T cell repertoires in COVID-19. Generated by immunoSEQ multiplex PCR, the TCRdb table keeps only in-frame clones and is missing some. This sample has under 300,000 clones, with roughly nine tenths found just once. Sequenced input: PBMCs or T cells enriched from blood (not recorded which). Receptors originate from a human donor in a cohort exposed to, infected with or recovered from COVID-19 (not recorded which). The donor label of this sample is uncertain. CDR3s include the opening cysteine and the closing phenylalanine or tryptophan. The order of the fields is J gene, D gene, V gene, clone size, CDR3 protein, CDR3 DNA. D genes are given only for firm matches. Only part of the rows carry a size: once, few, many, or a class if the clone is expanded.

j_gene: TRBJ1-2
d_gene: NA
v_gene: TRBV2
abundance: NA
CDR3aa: CATAPQWAYGYTF
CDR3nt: TGTGCCACCGCCCCACAGTGGGCCTATGGCTACACCTTC

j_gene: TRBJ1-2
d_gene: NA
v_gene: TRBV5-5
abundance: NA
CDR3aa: CASSLDSSNYGYTF
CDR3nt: TGTGCCAGCAGCTTGGACAGCTCTAACTATGGCTACACCTTC

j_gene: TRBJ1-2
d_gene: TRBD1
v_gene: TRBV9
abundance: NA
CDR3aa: CASSVRARQGSYGYTF
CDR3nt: TGTGCCAGCAGCGTAAGGGCGAGACAGGGATCCTATGGCTACACCTTC

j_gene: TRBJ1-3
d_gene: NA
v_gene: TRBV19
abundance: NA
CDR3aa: CASRQDPSLRYSGNTIYF
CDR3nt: TGTGCCAGTCGACAGGACCCCTCTTTAAGGTACTCTGGAAACACCATATATTTT

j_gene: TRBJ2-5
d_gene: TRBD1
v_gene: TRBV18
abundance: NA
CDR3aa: CASSVDREETQYF
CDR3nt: TGTGCCAGCTCAGTGGACAGGGAGGAGACCCAGTACTTC

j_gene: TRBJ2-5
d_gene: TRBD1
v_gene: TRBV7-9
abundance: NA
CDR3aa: CASLPGQGIQETQYF
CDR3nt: TGTGCCAGCCTACCGGGACAGGGGATCCAAGAGACCCAGTACTTC

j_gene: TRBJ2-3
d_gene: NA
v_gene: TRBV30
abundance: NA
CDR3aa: CAWSVGSAGTDTQYF
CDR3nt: TGTGCCTGGAGTGTTGGTTCGGCGGGGACAGATACGCAGTATTTT

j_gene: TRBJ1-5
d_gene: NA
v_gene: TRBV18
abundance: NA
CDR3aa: CASSPKEGNQPQHF
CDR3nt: TGTGCCAGCTCCCCGAAAGAGGGTAATCAGCCCCAGCATTTT

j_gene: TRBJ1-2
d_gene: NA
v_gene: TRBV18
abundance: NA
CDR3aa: CASSPPQGSVNGYTF
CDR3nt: TGTGCCAGCTCACCACCCCAGGGGAGCGTCAATGGCTACACCTTC

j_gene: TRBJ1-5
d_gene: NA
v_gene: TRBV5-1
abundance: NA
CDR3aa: CASSLNPGPDQPQHF
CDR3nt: TGCGCCAGCAGCTTGAATCCTGGGCCCGATCAGCCCCAGCATTTT

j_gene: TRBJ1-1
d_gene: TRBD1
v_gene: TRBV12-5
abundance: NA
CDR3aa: CASGPSGQGKNTEAFF
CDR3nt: TGTGCTAGTGGGCCATCAGGACAGGGGAAGAACACTGAAGCTTTCTTT

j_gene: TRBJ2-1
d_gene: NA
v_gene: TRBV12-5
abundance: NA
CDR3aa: CASGLGGPSYNEQFF
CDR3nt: TGTGCTAGTGGCCTGGGGGGGCCCTCCTACAATGAGCAGTTCTTC

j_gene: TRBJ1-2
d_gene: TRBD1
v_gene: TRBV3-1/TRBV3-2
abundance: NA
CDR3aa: CASTDSQGVRGYTF
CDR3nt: TGTGCCAGCACCGACTCGCAGGGGGTGAGAGGCTACACCTTC

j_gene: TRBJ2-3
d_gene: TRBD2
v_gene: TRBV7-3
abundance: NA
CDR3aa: CASSPASAGADTQYF
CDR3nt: TGTGCCAGCAGCCCAGCGTCAGCGGGGGCAGATACGCAGTATTTT

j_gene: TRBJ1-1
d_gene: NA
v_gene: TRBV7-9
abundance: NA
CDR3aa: CASSLNQAGNSEAFF
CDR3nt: TGTGCCAGCAGCCTCAATCAAGCGGGGAACTCGGAAGCTTTCTTT

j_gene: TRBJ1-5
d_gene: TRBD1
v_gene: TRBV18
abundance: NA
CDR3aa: CASSKGQATGQPQHF
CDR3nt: TGTGCCAGCTCTAAGGGACAGGCTACCGGTCAGCCCCAGCATTTT

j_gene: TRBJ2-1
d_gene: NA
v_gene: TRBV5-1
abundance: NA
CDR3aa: CASSLALQGSYNEQFF
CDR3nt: TGCGCCAGCAGCTTGGCTTTGCAGGGCTCCTACAATGAGCAGTTCTTC

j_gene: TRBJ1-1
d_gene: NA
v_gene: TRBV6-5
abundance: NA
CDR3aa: CASGLGGQNTEAFF
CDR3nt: TGTGCCAGCGGGTTGGGGGGGCAGAACACTGAAGCTTTCTTT

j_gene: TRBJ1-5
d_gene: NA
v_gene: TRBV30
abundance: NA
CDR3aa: CAWSASNSNQPQHF
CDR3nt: TGTGCCTGGAGTGCATCAAATAGCAATCAGCCCCAGCATTTT

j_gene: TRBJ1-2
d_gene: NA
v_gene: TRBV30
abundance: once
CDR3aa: CAWSVLRQRYGYTF
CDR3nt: TGTGCCTGGAGTGTACTGCGACAGCGCTATGGCTACACCTTC

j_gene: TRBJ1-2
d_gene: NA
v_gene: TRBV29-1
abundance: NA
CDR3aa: CSGTVNYGYTF
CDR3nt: TGCAGCGGGACAGTTAACTATGGCTACACCTTC

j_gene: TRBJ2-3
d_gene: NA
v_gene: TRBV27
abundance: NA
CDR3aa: CASSLSGRAWSTDTQYF
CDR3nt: TGTGCCAGCAGTTTATCGGGCAGGGCTTGGAGCACAGATACGCAGTATTTT

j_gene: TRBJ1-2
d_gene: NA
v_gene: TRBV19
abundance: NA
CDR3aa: CASSQRSNYGYTF
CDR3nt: TGTGCCAGTAGTCAGCGGAGTAACTATGGCTACACCTTC

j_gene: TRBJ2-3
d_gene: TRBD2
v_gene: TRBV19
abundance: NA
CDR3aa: CASSILAGGSTDTQYF
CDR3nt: TGTGCCAGTAGTATCTTAGCGGGCGGGAGCACAGATACGCAGTATTTT

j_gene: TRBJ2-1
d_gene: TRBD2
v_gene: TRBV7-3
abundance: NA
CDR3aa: CASSPGTSANNEQFF
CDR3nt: TGTGCCAGCAGCCCGGGGACTAGCGCTAATAATGAGCAGTTCTTC